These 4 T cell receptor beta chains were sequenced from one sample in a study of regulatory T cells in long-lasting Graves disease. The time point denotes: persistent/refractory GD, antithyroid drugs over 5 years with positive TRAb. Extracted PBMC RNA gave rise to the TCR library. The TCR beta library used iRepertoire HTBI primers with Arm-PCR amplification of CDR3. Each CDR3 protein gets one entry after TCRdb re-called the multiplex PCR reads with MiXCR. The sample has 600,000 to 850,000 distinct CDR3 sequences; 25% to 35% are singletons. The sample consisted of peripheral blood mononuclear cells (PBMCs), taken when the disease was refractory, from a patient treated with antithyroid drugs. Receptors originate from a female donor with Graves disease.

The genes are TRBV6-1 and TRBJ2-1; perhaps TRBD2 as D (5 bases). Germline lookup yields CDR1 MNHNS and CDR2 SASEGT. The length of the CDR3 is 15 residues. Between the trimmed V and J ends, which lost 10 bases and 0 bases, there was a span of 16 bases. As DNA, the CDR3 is TGTGCCACCTCCCGGACGGGGAGCTCCTACAATGAGCAGTTCTTC. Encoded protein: CATSRTGSSYNEQFF.

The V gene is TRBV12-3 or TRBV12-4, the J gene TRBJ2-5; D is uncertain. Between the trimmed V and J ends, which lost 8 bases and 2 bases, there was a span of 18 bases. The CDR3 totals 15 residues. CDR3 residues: CASAPFGLGQETQYF. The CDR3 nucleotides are TGTGCCAGCGCTCCATTTGGTTTGGGGCAAGAGACCCAGTACTTC.

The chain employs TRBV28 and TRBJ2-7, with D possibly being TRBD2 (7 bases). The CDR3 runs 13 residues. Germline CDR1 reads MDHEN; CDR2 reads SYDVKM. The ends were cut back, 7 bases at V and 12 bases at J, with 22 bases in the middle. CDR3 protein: CASTRGGGNRAYF. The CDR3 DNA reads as TGTGCCAGCACTAGGGGGGGAGGAAATAGGGCGTACTTC.

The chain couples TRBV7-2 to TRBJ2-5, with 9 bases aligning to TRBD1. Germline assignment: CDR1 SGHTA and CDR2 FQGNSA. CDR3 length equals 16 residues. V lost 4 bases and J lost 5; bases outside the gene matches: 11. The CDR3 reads CASSYLTGGGFETQYF. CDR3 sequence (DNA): TGTGCCAGCAGCTACCTAACAGGGGGCGGTTTTGAGACCCAGTACTTC.